This T cell receptor (beta chain) was profiled in a study of T cell responses to AZD1222 COVID-19 vaccine. The data were produced by immunoSEQ multiplex PCR, yet TCRdb's version contains in-frame clones alone and is incomplete. Among around 130,000 clones listed, approximately 88% were seen once. Study observations and caveats: Reportedly, nearly half the spike-specific TCRs target unmutated variant regions.

The V end was cut by 1 base, the J end by 2 bases, with 11 bases between. Germline V CDR1 and CDR2: LGHNA, YSLEER. The CDR3 length is 16 residues. As to this clone: What it recognizes is unknown.

The receptor was isolated from an adult who received the AZD1222 COVID-19 vaccine. The sequencing used peripheral blood, collected 28 days after the second AZD1222 dose. The genes are TRBV4-3 and TRBJ2-2; tentative D call: TRBD1 (7 bases). CDR3 amino acids: CASSQGGTVNTGELFF. DNA of the CDR3: TGCGCCAGCAGCCAAGGCGGGACAGTAAACACCGGGGAGCTGTTTTTT.